These 25 T cell receptor beta chains were all obtained from the same sample, sequenced in a study of T cells in Graves' hyperthyroidism and ophthalmopathy. RNA transcripts served as the template for amplifying TCR beta CDR3 regions. In the first-round RT-PCR of the TCR CDR3, the HTBI primer set was used. One entry per CDR3 protein results from TCRdb running MiXCR on the multiplex PCR reads. Here the sample spans 500,000 to 750,000 distinct CDR3 sequences, 15% to 19% being singletons. Sequenced material: blood. These receptors were taken from a woman aged 25-40 years with Graves' hyperthyroidism.

This clonotype was seen at least ten times. V usage is TRBV6-1 and J usage is TRBJ2-7; 8 bases are shared with TRBD2. Germline V gene data show CDR1 as MNHNS and CDR2 as SASEGT. The CDR3 has 16 amino acids. J was trimmed by 3 bases and V by 7 bases; bases with no gene match: 14. The CDR3 DNA follows: TGTGCCAGCACCCCAGTGGGGGTAGCGGGGAGCTACGAGCAGTACTTC. It codes for CASTPVGVAGSYEQYF.

This clonotype appeared many times. The chain carries TRBV27 and TRBJ1-2, with D unresolved. This CDR3 is built from 13 residues. CDR1 and CDR2 from the germline V gene are MNHEY and SMNVEV (reference sequence). The ends were cut back, 6 bases at V and 3 bases at J, with 11 bases in the middle. The chain's CDR3 is CASRDQTYYGYTF. The CDR3 DNA follows: TGTGCCAGCAGGGACCAGACATACTATGGCTACACCTTC.

The V call is TRBV20-1, the J call TRBJ2-3; D tentatively fits TRBD1 or TRBD2 (7 bases each). Per the germline V gene, CDR1 is DFQATT and CDR2 is SNEGSKA (reference sequence). V was clipped by 3 bases and J by 6 bases, with 16 bases between them. The CDR3 is 14 residues long. The CDR3 nucleotides are TGCAGTGCTAGGCTAGCAGGGGGGGTGGATACGCAGTATTTT. Protein product: CSARLAGGVDTQYF.

This clonotype was detected many times. The chain has TRBV20-1 and TRBJ2-1; D remains ambiguous. The V and J ends lost 3 bases and 6 bases respectively, with 12 bases between them. The CDR3 is 13 amino acids. Germline V gene sequence: CDR1 DFQATT, CDR2 SNEGSKA (reference sequence). The chain's CDR3 is CSARVRSSNEQFF. DNA for the CDR3: TGCAGTGCTAGGGTCAGGTCAAGCAATGAGCAGTTCTTC.

At least ten counts were recorded for this clonotype. V usage is TRBV15 and J usage is TRBJ1-5; 9 nucleotides agree with TRBD1. The V gene's germline CDR1 is LNHNV and CDR2 YYDKDF (reference sequence). V lost 5 bases and J lost 6; bases outside the gene matches: 2. This CDR3 contains 13 residues. The CDR3 region has the DNA TGTGCCACCAGCTACAGGGGGCCTCAGCCCCAGCATTTT. Translating gives CATSYRGPQPQHF.

This clonotype came up many times. The CDR3 DNA reads as TGTGCCAGCAGTCAGCCGAGACAGGATCGGTCTGAAGCTTTCTTT. It yields the protein CASSQPRQDRSEAFF. The chain recombines TRBV28 with TRBJ1-1; D might be TRBD1 (6 bases). Deletions cut 5 bases from V and 6 bases from J, with 19 bases between. CDR1 and CDR2 from the germline V gene are MDHEN and SYDVKM. The length of the CDR3 is 15 residues.

The CDR3: CASSLALTGRALGNTIYF. The CDR3 region has the DNA TGTGCCAGCAGCTTGGCACTGACAGGACGCGCTCTTGGAAACACCATATATTTT. V is TRBV5-6 and J is TRBJ1-3; D may be TRBD1 (6 bases). From germline, CDR1 is SGHDT and CDR2 YYEEEE. This CDR3 contains 18 residues. V lost 0 bases, J lost 3 bases, and 19 bases lay in between.

In this sample, this clonotype turned up many times. This rearrangement joins TRBV27 to TRBJ2-5, with unresolved D. This CDR3 has 13 residues. Germline V gives CDR1 MNHEY, CDR2 SMNVEV (reference sequence). Trimming left V 2 bases short and J 5 bases short, with 9 bases between. The CDR3 sequence is CASSLRALETQYF. CDR3 DNA: TGTGCCAGCAGTTTAAGGGCCTTGGAGACCCAGTACTTC.

In its sample, this clonotype was seen many times. This chain connects TRBV28 to TRBJ2-7, with 11 bases identical to TRBD2. J lost 1 base, V lost 8 bases, and 10 bases had no gene match. This CDR3 comprises 16 residues. Germline assignment: CDR1 MDHEN and CDR2 SYDVKM. The CDR3 sequence: CASRTGTSGKSYEQYF. In DNA form, the CDR3 reads TGTGCCAGCCGGACTGGGACTAGCGGAAAATCCTACGAGCAGTACTTC.

The chain carries TRBV28 and TRBJ1-2; D not resolved. The V end lost 3 bases, the J end lost 4 bases, and 9 bases lay between the germline ends. The CDR3 extends over 13 amino acids. Germline V lookup: CDR1 MDHEN, CDR2 SYDVKM. The DNA of the CDR3 is TGTGCCAGCAGTTTCGTGACTCTCTATGGCTACACCTTC. It encodes CASSFVTLYGYTF.

This clonotype came up a few times. The J gene is TRBJ2-7, the V gene TRBV18; D might be TRBD2 (6 bases). The CDR3 is 15 residues long. V was shortened by 3 bases and J by 0 bases, with 12 bases between the two germline ends. Per the germline V gene, CDR1 is KGHSH and CDR2 is LQKENI. The CDR3 DNA reads TGTGCCAGCTCACCTGACCGGGAGAACTCCTACGAGCAGTACTTC. Translated, it gives CASSPDRENSYEQYF.

This clonotype was recorded a few times. CDR3 sequence reads: CASSYLASGASYEQYF. CDR3 nucleotides: TGTGCCAGCAGTTACTTGGCTAGCGGGGCCTCCTACGAGCAGTACTTC. The chain has TRBV6-5 and TRBJ2-7; 9 nucleotides align to TRBD2. Trimming took 1 base from V and 0 from J; bases not matched to a gene: 4. The germline gives CDR1 MNHEY, CDR2 SVGAGI. The CDR3 extends over 16 amino acids.

This clonotype has at least ten counts. This sequence joins TRBV2 and TRBJ1-2; TRBD1 matches at 7 bases. From germline, CDR1 is SNHLY and CDR2 FYNNEI. This CDR3 contains 12 residues. V was clipped by 6 bases and J by 6 bases; unmatched bases: 4. The DNA of the CDR3 is TGTGCCAGCAGGCTACAGGGGAATGGCTACACCTTC. Its translation is CASRLQGNGYTF.

This clonotype was counted a few times. The rearrangement joins TRBV20-1 to TRBJ2-1; 10 bases line up with TRBD2. The J segment lost 7 bases and the V segment lost 3 bases, leaving 9 bases of the junction unmatched. The CDR3 consists of 15 residues. CDR1 is DFQATT, CDR2 SNEGSKA, per germline (reference sequence). In nucleotides, the CDR3 is TGCAGTGCTAGGGAGGGTAGTAGCGGGAGGAATGAGCAGTTCTTC. It specifies CSAREGSSGRNEQFF.

This chain connects TRBV5-1 to TRBJ2-5; a weak D match, TRBD2 (6 bases). Trimming left V 4 bases short and J 5 bases short, with 12 bases between. Germline CDR1 is SGHRS and CDR2 is YFSETQ. The CDR3 is 13 amino acids. CDR3 residues: CASSRDLVETQYF. The CDR3, as DNA: TGCGCCAGCAGCCGGGACTTGGTCGAGACCCAGTACTTC.

This chain links TRBV13 with TRBJ1-1, with D tentatively TRBD1 (6 bases). V lost 8 bases and J 1 base, leaving 14 bases between the germline ends. The V gene's germline CDR1 is PRHDT and CDR2 FYEKMQ (reference sequence). The CDR3 spans 14 residues. The DNA for the CDR3 is TGTGCCAGCTCCTCAGGGGCGAGGAACACTGAAGCTTTCTTT. It yields the protein CASSSGARNTEAFF.

This clonotype was seen ten or more times. The chain recombines TRBV12-3 or TRBV12-4 with TRBJ1-5, with 8 positions matching TRBD1. The CDR3 spans 17 residues. V shed 5 bases, J shed 2 bases, and the junction held 11 bases outside the gene matches. For the CDR3, the DNA is TGTGCCAGCAGTCCTCAGGGGGCAGGGGTTGGCAATCAGCCCCAGCATTTT. Protein: CASSPQGAGVGNQPQHF.

This clonotype was seen more than once but under ten times. V gene TRBV27 combines with J gene TRBJ2-2; weak D call: TRBD2 (5 bases). The CDR3 runs to 16 residues. Trimming removed 2 bases from V and 5 bases from J, with 15 bases in between. The germline gives CDR1 MNHEY, CDR2 SMNVEV (reference sequence). For the CDR3, the DNA is TGTGCCAGCAGTTTAGTTCAGCCCTCGGGGACCGGGGAGCTGTTTTTT. Its protein is CASSLVQPSGTGELFF.

The chain links TRBV5-1 to TRBJ2-2, with 9 bases matching TRBD2. After removal of 0 bases from V and 7 bases from J, the junction contained 7 bases not matched to a gene. Germline V gene data show CDR1 as SGHRS and CDR2 as YFSETQ. This CDR3 comprises 16 residues. Here the CDR3 reads CASSLVAGGPIGELFF. CDR3 bases: TGCGCCAGCAGCTTGGTGGCGGGAGGGCCAATCGGGGAGCTGTTTTTT.

This clonotype was found many times. Germline is not matched at one junction end, which may reflect a read error. This chain connects TRBV25-1 to TRBJ1-1; D perhaps matches TRBD1 (5 bases). CDR1 MGHDK and CDR2 SYGVNS come from the germline V gene. This CDR3 spans 14 amino acids. Written as DNA, the CDR3 is TGTGCCAGCAGTGCCAGGGTTGGGAACGCTGAAGCTTTCTTT. Translation gives CASSARVGNAEAFF. Together with reference TRBV25-1 and TRBJ1-1, the CDR3 gives the full variable domain: EADIYQTPRYLVIGTGKKITLECSQTMGHDKMYWYQQDPGMELHLIHYSYGVNSTEKGDLSSESTVSRIRTEHFPLTLESARPSHTSQYLCASSARVGNAEAFFGQGTRLTVV.

Ten or more counts support this clonotype. The rearrangement uses TRBV11-2 and TRBJ2-3; D not certain. Trimming shortened V by 0 bases and J by 0 bases, and 4 bases separated the two germline ends. The CDR3 is 14 amino acids. Germline CDR1 and CDR2: SGHAT and FQNNGV. The CDR3 nucleotides read TGTGCCAGCAGCTTAGAATGGAGCACAGATACGCAGTATTTT. Its translation is CASSLEWSTDTQYF.

This clonotype was recorded at least ten times. This chain connects TRBV12-3 or TRBV12-4 to TRBJ1-1, with 7 positions matching TRBD1. Germline trimming cut 5 bases from V and 6 bases from J; bases unmatched to any gene: 6. The CDR3 extends over 13 amino acids. CDR3 DNA sequence: TGTGCCAGCAGTCACAGGGGTAGCGCTGAAGCTTTCTTT. Its protein product is CASSHRGSAEAFF.

This clonotype was recorded at least ten times. V usage is TRBV3-1 and J usage is TRBJ1-4, with 9 positions matching TRBD1. Unmatched junction bases numbered 5, after V lost 4 bases and J lost 8 bases. The CDR3 extends over 14 amino acids. Germline CDR1 and CDR2: LGHDT and YNNKEL (reference sequence). The CDR3 DNA follows: TGTGCCAGCAGCCCAAGGACAGGGGAGGAAAAACTGTTTTTT. Amino acid sequence: CASSPRTGEEKLFF.

The table lists this clonotype with many counts. The CDR3 sequence: CASSPGLNYEQYF. DNA for the CDR3: TGTGCCAGCAGCCCCGGACTGAACTACGAGCAGTACTTC. This rearrangement joins TRBV11-2 to TRBJ2-7; D is perhaps TRBD2 (5 bases). Trimming shortened V by 5 bases and J by 3 bases, and 11 bases separated the two germline ends. From germline, CDR1 is SGHAT and CDR2 FQNNGV. This CDR3 contains 13 residues.

Ten or more counts support this clonotype. This chain connects TRBV11-2 to TRBJ1-4; D gene unclear. The CDR3 is made up of 12 amino acids. The germline gives CDR1 SGHAT, CDR2 FQNNGV. Trimming took off 4 bases at V and 7 bases at J, with 7 bases between the two ends. The CDR3 spells CASSWGGEKLFF. The CDR3, as DNA: TGTGCCAGCAGCTGGGGTGGTGAAAAACTGTTTTTT.